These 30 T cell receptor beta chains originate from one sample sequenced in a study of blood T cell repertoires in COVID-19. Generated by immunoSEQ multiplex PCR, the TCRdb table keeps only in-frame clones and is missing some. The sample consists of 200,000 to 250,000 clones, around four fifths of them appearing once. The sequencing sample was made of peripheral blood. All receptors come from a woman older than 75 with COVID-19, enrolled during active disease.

In nucleotides, the CDR3 is TGTGCCAGCAGCCCCCGAGGGGGACAGGCTAACTATGGCTACACCTTC. Protein sequence: CASSPRGGQANYGYTF. The J gene is TRBJ1-2, the V gene TRBV7-2; 8 positions match TRBD1. The germline gives CDR1 SGHTA, CDR2 FQGNSA. The CDR3 spans 16 residues. Trimming at V came to 5 bases and at J to 0 bases, leaving 8 bases not matched to a gene.

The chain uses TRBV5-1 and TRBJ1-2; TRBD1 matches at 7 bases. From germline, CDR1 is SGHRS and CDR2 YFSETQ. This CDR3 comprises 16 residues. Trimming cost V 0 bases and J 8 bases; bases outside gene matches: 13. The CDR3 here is CASSLAPVDRARGYTF. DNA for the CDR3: TGCGCCAGCAGCTTGGCCCCGGTCGACAGGGCGAGAGGCTACACCTTC.

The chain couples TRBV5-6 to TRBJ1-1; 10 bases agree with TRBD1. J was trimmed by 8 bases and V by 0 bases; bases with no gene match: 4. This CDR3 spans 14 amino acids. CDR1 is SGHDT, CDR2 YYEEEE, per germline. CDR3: CASSLGQGAGEAFF. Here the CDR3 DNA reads TGTGCCAGCAGCTTGGGACAGGGGGCTGGGGAAGCTTTCTTT.

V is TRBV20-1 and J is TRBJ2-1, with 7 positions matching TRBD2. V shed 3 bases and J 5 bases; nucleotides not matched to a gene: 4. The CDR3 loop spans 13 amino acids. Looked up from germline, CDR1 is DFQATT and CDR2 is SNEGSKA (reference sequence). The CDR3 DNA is TGCAGTGCTAGTTCTAGCGGAGACAATGAGCAGTTCTTC. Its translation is CSASSSGDNEQFF.

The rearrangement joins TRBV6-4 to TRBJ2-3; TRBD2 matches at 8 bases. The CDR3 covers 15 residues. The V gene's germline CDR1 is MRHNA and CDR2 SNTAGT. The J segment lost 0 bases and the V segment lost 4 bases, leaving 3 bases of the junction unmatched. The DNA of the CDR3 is TGTGCCAGCAGTGTTAGCGGGGCGAGCACAGATACGCAGTATTTT. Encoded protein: CASSVSGASTDTQYF.

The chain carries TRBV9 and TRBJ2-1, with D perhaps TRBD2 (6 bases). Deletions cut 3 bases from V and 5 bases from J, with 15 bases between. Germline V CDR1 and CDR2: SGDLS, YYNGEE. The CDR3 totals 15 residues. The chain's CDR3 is CASSAGTATNNEQFF. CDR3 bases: TGTGCCAGCAGCGCGGGGACTGCAACCAACAATGAGCAGTTCTTC. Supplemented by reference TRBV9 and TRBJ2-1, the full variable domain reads DSGVTQTPKHLITATGQRVTLRCSPRSGDLSVYWYQQSLDQGLQFLIQYYNGEERAKGNILERFSAQQFPDLHSELNLSSLELGDSALYFCASSAGTATNNEQFFGPGTRLTVL.

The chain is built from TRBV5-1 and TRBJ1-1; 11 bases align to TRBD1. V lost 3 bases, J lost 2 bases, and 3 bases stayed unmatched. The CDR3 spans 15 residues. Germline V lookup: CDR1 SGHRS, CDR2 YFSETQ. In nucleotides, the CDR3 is TGCGCCAGCAGCTCAGGGACAGGGGGTAACACTGAAGCTTTCTTT. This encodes CASSSGTGGNTEAFF.

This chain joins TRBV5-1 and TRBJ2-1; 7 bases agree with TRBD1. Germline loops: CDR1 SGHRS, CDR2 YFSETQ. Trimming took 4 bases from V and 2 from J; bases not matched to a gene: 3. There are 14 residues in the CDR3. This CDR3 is CASSPGQTYNEQFF. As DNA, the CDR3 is TGCGCCAGCAGCCCGGGACAGACCTACAATGAGCAGTTCTTC.

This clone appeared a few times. The CDR3 coding sequence is TGTGCCAGCAATTACCTACGGGGATATGGCTACACCTTC. It is translated as CASNYLRGYGYTF. This chain joins TRBV2 and TRBJ1-2; D gene uncertain. The CDR3 covers 13 residues. V was trimmed by 7 bases and J by 5 bases, leaving 14 bases between them. The V gene's germline CDR1 is SNHLY and CDR2 FYNNEI. The whole variable domain, filled in from reference TRBV2 and TRBJ1-2, reads EPEVTQTPSHQVTQMGQEVILRCVPISNHLYFYWYRQILGQKVEFLVSFYNNEISEKSEIFDDQFSVERPDGSNFTLKIRSTKLEDSAMYFCASNYLRGYGYTFGSGTRLTVV.

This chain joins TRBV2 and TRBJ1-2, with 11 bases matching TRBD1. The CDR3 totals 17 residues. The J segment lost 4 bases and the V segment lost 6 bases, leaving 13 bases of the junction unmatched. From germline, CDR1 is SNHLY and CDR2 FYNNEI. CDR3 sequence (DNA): TGTGCCAGCAGACCTCCCGGGACAGGGGGACTTCGCTATGGCTACACCTTC. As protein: CASRPPGTGGLRYGYTF.

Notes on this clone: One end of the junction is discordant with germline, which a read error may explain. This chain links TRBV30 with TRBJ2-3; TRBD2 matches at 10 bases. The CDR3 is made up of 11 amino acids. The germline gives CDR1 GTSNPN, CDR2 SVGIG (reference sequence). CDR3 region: CAWSPSGGINF. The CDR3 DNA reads TGTGCCTGGAGTCCTAGCGGGGGCATCAATTTT. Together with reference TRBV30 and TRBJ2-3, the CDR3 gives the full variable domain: SQTIHQWPATLVQPVGSPLSLECTVEGTSNPNLYWYRQAAGRGLQLLFYSVGIGQISSEVPQNLSASRPQDRQFILSSKKLLLSDSGFYLCAWSPSGGINFGPGTRLTVL.

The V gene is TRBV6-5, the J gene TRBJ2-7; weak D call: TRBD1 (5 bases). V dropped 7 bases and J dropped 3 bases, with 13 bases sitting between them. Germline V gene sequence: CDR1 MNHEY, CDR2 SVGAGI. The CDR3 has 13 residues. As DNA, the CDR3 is TGTGCCAGCACCGCAGGGATGGGCTACGAGCAGTACTTC. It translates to CASTAGMGYEQYF.

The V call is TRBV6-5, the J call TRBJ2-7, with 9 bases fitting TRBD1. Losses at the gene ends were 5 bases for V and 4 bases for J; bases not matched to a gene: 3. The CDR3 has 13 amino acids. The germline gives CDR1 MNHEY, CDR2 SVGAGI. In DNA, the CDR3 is TGTGCCAGCAGTCCCGGGACAGGGTACGAGCAGTACGTC. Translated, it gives CASSPGTGYEQYV.

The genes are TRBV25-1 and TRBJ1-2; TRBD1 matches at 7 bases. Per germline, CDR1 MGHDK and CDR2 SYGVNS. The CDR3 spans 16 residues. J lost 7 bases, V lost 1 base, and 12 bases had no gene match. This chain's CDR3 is CASSESLPRGSGGYTF. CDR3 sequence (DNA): TGTGCCAGCAGTGAATCCCTTCCCAGGGGGAGTGGTGGCTACACCTTC.

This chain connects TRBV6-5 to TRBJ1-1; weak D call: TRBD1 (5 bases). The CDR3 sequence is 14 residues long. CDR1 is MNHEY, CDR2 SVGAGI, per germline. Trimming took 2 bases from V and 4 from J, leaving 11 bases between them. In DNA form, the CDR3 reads TGTGCCAGCAGTTACGGAGGGGCCACCACTGAAGCTTTCTTT. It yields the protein CASSYGGATTEAFF.

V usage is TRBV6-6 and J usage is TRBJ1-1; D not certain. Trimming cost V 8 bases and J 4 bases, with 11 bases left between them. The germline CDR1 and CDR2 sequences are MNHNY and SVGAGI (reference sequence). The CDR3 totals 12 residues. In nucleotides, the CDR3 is TGTGCCAGCTCGATTGTCGGCACTGAAGCTTTCTTT. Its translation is CASSIVGTEAFF.

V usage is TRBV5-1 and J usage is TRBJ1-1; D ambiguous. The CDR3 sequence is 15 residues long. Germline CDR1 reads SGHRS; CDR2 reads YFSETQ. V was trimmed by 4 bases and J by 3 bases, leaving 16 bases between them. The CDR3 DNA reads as TGCGCCAGCAGCCCAAAACTACCTCCGGACACTGAAGCTTTCTTT. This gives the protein CASSPKLPPDTEAFF.

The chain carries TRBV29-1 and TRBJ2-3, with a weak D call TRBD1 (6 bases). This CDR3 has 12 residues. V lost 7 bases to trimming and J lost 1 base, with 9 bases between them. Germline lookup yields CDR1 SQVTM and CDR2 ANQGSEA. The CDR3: CSAAGGTDTQYF. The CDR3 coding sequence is TGCAGCGCCGCAGGGGGCACAGATACGCAGTATTTT.

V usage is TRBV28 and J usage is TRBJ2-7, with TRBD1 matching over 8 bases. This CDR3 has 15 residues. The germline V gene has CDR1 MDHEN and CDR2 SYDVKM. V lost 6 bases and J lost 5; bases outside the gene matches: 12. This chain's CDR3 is CASRPAGGNRDEQYF. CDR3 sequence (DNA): TGTGCCAGCAGGCCAGCAGGGGGCAATAGGGACGAGCAGTACTTC.

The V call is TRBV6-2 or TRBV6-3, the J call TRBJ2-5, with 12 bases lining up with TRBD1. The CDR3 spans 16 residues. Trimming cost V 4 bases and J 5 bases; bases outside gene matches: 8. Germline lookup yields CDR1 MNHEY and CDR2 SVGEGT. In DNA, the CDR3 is TGTGCCAGCAGTTCCTTCGTGGGACAGGGGGCTGAGACCCAGTACTTC. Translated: CASSSFVGQGAETQYF.

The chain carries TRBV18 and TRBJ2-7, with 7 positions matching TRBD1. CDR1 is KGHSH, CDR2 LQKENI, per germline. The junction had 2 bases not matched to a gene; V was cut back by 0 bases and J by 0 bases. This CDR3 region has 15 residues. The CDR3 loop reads CASSPPGQPSYEQYF. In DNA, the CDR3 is TGTGCCAGCTCACCACCGGGACAGCCCTCCTACGAGCAGTACTTC.

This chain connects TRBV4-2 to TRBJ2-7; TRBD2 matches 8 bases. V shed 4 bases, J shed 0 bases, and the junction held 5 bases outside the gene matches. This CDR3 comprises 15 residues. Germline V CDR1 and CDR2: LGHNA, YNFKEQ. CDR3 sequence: CASSRGRGASYEQYF. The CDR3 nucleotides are TGTGCCAGCAGCCGGGGGCGGGGGGCCTCCTACGAGCAGTACTTC.

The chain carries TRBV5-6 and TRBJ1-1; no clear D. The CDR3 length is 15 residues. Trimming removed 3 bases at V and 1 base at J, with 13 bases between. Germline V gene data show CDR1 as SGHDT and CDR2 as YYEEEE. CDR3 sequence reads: CASSWREHRNTEAFF. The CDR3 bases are TGTGCCAGCAGCTGGCGGGAACACAGGAACACTGAAGCTTTCTTT.

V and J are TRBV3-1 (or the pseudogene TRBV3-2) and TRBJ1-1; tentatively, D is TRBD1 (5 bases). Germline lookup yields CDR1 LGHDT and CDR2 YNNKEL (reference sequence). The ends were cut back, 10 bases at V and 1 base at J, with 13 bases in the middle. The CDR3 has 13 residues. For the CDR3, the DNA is TGTGCCACCCGGGGGTTATCGAACACTGAAGCTTTCTTT. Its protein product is CATRGLSNTEAFF.

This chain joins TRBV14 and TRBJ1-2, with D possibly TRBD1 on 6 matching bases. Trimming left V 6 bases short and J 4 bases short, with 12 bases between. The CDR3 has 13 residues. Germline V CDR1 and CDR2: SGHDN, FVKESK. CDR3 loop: CASSQQGLYGYTF. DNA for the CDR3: TGTGCCAGCAGTCAACAGGGCCTCTATGGCTACACCTTC.

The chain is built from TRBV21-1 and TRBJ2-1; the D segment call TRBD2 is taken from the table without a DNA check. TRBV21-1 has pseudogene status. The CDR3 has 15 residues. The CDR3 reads CASAPARGFDNEQFF. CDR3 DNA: TGTGCCAGCGCCCCGGCGCGGGGGTTCGACAATGAGCAGTTCTTC.

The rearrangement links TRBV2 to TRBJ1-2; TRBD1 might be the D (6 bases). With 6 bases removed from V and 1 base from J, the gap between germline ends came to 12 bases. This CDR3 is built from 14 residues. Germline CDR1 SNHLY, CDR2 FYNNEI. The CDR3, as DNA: TGTGCCAGCAGGGCGACAGGAGTTAACTATGGCTACACCTTC. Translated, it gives CASRATGVNYGYTF.

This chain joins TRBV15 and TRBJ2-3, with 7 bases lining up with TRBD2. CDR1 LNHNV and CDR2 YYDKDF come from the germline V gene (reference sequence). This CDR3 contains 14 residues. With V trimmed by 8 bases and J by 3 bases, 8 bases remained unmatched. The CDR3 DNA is TGTGCCACCCGATGGGGGGGGATAACAGATACGCAGTATTTT. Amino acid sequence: CATRWGGITDTQYF.

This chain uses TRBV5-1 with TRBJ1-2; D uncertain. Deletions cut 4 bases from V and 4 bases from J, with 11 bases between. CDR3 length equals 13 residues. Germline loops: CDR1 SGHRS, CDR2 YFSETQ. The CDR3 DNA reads TGCGCCAGCAGCGACCAGGCCGTCTATGGCTACACCTTC. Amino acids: CASSDQAVYGYTF.

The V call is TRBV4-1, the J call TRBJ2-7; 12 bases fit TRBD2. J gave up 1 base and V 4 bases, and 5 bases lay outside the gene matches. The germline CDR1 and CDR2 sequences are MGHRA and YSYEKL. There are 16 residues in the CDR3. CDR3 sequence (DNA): TGCGCCAGCAGCCGGCTACTAGCGGGGGGATCCTACGAGCAGTACTTC. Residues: CASSRLLAGGSYEQYF.